Below, 10 T cell receptor beta chains from the same sample are listed, as sequenced in a study of PD-L1 blockade in urothelial cancer. The protocol was immunoSEQ multiplex PCR, while the TCRdb copy is restricted to in-frame clones and leaves out a portion. This sample has about 51,000 clones; 75% to 90% occur once, and the top ten carry roughly 16%. The source was PBMCs, collected around atezolizumab (anti-PD-L1) treatment. Receptor source: a man aged 60 to 75 with urothelial cancer.

This chain connects TRBV11-2 to TRBJ2-1, with D unresolved. Trimming removed 0 bases from V and 2 bases from J, with 5 bases in between. The CDR3 covers 14 residues. The germline CDR1 and CDR2 sequences are SGHAT and FQNNGV. CDR3 DNA sequence: TGTGCCAGCAGCTTAGAGGTAGCCTACAATGAGCAGTTCTTC. Protein product: CASSLEVAYNEQFF.

This clone was seen once. V gene TRBV5-6 combines with J gene TRBJ2-1; 8 bases match TRBD2. This CDR3 contains 16 residues. V lost 2 bases, J lost 6 bases, and 10 bases stayed unmatched. Germline CDR1 is SGHDT and CDR2 is YYEEEE. The CDR3 bases are TGTGCCAGCAGCTTTAATCCGGGACTAGGATTCAATGAGCAGTTCTTC. Encoded protein: CASSFNPGLGFNEQFF.

The count of this clone is one. The chain employs TRBV5-1 and TRBJ1-4; tentatively, D is TRBD1 (5 bases). CDR1 is SGHRS, CDR2 YFSETQ, per germline. CDR3 length equals 15 residues. V was clipped by 2 bases and J by 7 bases, with 15 bases between them. The CDR3 sequence: CASSFTGTPGEKLFF. The CDR3 DNA follows: TGCGCCAGCAGCTTTACCGGGACTCCGGGTGAAAAACTGTTTTTT.

This clone was detected once. This chain uses TRBV11-2 with TRBJ1-5; 8 positions agree with TRBD1. Germline V lookup: CDR1 SGHAT, CDR2 FQNNGV. This CDR3 has 13 residues. V gave up 4 bases and J gave up 5 bases; unmatched junction bases: 1. CDR3 sequence reads: CASSSDRDQPQHF. The CDR3 bases are TGTGCCAGCAGCTCGGACAGGGATCAGCCCCAGCATTTT.

The J gene is TRBJ2-2, the V gene TRBV21-1; TRBD2, the table's D call, was not compared with the DNA. TRBV21-1 counts as a pseudogene. This CDR3 region has 17 residues. This CDR3 is CASSSRSGGENTGELFF. CDR3 DNA: TGTGCCAGCAGCTCACGTAGCGGGGGGGAAAACACCGGGGAGCTGTTTTTT.

The chain links TRBV27 to TRBJ1-2; possible D gene TRBD1, 6 bases. V lost 7 bases and J 2 bases, leaving 20 bases between the germline ends. The CDR3 consists of 16 residues. Germline V gene lookup returns CDR1 MNHEY and CDR2 SMNVEV (reference sequence). DNA of the CDR3: TGTGCCAGCAAAAGCAGGGGCGGTATACTAAACTATGGCTACACCTTC. Its protein is CASKSRGGILNYGYTF.

The rearrangement links TRBV11-3 to TRBJ1-1; D is perhaps TRBD1 (5 bases). This CDR3 is built from 15 residues. Deletions cut 0 bases from V and 3 bases from J, with 11 bases between. Germline V gene sequence: CDR1 SGHNT, CDR2 YENEEA. Here the CDR3 DNA reads TGTGCCAGCAGCTTAGACGCGGGGCCGGACACTGAAGCTTTCTTT. Protein: CASSLDAGPDTEAFF.

CDR3 DNA: TGCGCCAGCAGCTTGGAAACGGGGGGAGGCTCTGGAAACACCATATATTTT. As protein: CASSLETGGGSGNTIYF. The chain uses TRBV5-1 and TRBJ1-3; possible D gene TRBD1, 5 bases. Trimming took off 0 bases at V and 0 bases at J, with 13 bases between the two ends. The CDR3 has 17 amino acids. From germline, CDR1 is SGHRS and CDR2 YFSETQ.

The J gene is TRBJ2-3, the V gene TRBV27; 8 bases fit TRBD1. V lost 5 bases, J lost 0 bases, and 4 bases stayed unmatched. The CDR3 is 15 amino acids. The germline V gene has CDR1 MNHEY and CDR2 SMNVEV (reference sequence). The CDR3 loop reads CASSQRTGSTDTQYF. CDR3 bases: TGTGCCAGCAGTCAACGGACAGGGAGCACAGATACGCAGTATTTT.

This clone has just a few counts. The V and J genes are TRBV9 and TRBJ1-3; the D is unclear. The CDR3 loop spans 13 amino acids. Germline V lookup: CDR1 SGDLS, CDR2 YYNGEE. V was shortened by 0 bases and J by 4 bases, with 5 bases between the two germline ends. The CDR3 sequence: CASSVVEGNTIYF. The CDR3 DNA is TGTGCCAGCAGCGTAGTAGAAGGAAACACCATATATTTT.